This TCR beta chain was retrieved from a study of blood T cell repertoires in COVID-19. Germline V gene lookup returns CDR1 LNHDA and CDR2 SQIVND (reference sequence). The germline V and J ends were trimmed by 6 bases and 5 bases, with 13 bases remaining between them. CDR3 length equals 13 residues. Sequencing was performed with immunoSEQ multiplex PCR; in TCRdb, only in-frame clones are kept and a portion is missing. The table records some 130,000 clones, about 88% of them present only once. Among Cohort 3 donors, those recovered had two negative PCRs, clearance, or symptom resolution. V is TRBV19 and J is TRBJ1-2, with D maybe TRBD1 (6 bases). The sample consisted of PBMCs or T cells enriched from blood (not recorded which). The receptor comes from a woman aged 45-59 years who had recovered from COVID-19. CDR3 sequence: CASRFRGEYGYTF. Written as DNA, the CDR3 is TGTGCCAGTAGGTTCAGGGGTGAGTATGGCTACACCTTC.